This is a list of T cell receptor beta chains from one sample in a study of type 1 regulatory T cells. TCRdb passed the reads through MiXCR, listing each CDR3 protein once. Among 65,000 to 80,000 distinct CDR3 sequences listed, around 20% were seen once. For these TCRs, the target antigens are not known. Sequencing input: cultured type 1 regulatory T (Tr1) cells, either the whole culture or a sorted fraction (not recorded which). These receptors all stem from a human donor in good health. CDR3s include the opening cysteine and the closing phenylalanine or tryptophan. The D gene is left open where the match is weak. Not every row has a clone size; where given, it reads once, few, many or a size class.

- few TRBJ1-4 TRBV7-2 CASSDRRPGDEKLFF TGTGCCAGCAGCGACAGGAGGCCCGGGGATGAAAAACTGTTTTTT
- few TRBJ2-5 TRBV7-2 CASSNSPETQYF TGTGCCAGCAGCAATAGTCCGGAGACCCAGTACTTC
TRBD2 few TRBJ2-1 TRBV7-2 CASTPGGSNEQFF TGTGCCAGCACCCCGGGGGGGAGTAATGAGCAGTTCTTC
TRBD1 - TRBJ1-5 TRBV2 CASSWTGDQPQHF TGTGCCAGCAGTTGGACAGGGGACCAGCCCCAGCATTTT
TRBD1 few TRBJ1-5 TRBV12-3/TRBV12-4 CASSLGTGNQPQHF TGTGCCAGCAGTTTAGGGACAGGGAATCAGCCCCAGCATTTT
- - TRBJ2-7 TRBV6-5 CASSRDWGIYEQYF TGTGCCAGCAGCCGCGATTGGGGGATTTACGAGCAGTACTTC
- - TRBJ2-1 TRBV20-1 CSARDDTEVFPYNEQFF TGCAGTGCTAGAGATGATACTGAGGTCTTTCCCTACAATGAGCAGTTCTTC
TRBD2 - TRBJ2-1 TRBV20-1 CSAPVTSSIGNEQFF TGCAGTGCCCCCGTGACTAGCTCAATTGGCAATGAGCAGTTCTTC
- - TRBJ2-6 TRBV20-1 CSARDRQGRSPSGANVLTF TGCAGTGCTAGAGATCGTCAGGGTAGATCCCCCTCTGGGGCCAACGTCCTGACTTTC
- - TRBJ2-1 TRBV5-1 CASSLTGPSRNEQFF TGCGCCAGCAGCTTGACTGGGCCTAGCCGCAATGAGCAGTTCTTC
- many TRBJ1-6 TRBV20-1 CSARGGSLGSPLHF TGCAGTGCTAGAGGGGGCAGCTTGGGGTCACCCCTCCACTTT
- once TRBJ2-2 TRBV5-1 CTSSSLRNTGELFF TGCACCAGCAGCTCGCTTAGGAACACCGGGGAGCTGTTTTTT
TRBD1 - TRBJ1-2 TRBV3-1 CASSYQQGAHGYTF TGTGCCAGCAGCTACCAACAGGGGGCGCATGGCTACACCTTC
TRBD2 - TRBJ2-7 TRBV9 CASSAILAGEVGEQYF TGTGCCAGCAGCGCTATACTAGCGGGAGAGGTCGGCGAGCAGTACTTC
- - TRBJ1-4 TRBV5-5 CASSQRGQNNEKLFF TGTGCCAGCAGCCAACGAGGACAGAACAATGAAAAACTGTTTTTT
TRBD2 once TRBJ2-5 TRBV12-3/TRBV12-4 CASSLASGRGHQETQYF TGTGCCAGCAGTTTGGCTAGCGGGAGAGGGCATCAAGAGACCCAGTACTTC
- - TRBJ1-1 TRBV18 CASSPGQIRTEAFF TGTGCCAGCTCACCTGGACAGATTCGCACTGAAGCTTTCTTT
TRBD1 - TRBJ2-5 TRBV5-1 CASSYRPGTAQETQYF TGCGCCAGCAGCTATCGGCCCGGGACAGCACAAGAGACCCAGTACTTC
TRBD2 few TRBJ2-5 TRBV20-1 CSDAAGVQETQYF TGCAGTGACGCGGCGGGAGTCCAAGAGACCCAGTACTTC
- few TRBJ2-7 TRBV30 CAWTGVGGEQYF TGTGCCTGGACGGGGGTAGGAGGCGAGCAGTACTTC
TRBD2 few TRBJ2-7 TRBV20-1 CSARLGLAVRYEQYF TGCAGTGCTAGGCTCGGACTAGCGGTGAGATACGAGCAGTACTTC
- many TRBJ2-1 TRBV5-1 CASSLSESGYNEQFF TGCGCCAGCAGCTTGAGCGAGTCCGGCTACAATGAGCAGTTCTTC
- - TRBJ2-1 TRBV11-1 CASSLADLAFNEQFF TGTGCCAGCAGCTTAGCGGATCTAGCTTTCAATGAGCAGTTCTTC
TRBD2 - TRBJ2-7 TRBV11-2 CASSLTLAGVYEQYF TGTGCCAGCAGCCTAACACTAGCGGGAGTGTACGAGCAGTACTTC
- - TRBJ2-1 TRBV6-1 CASSGAVYNEQFF TGTGCCAGCAGTGGGGCGGTTTACAATGAGCAGTTCTTC
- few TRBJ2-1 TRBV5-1 CASSLMRGRDNEQFF TGCGCCAGCAGCTTGATGAGGGGACGAGACAATGAGCAGTTCTTC
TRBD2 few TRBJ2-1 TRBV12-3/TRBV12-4 CASSRTGTNYNEQFF TGTGCCAGCAGCCGCACCGGGACTAACTACAATGAGCAGTTCTTC
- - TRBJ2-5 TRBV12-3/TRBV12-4 CASSSASPETQYF TGTGCCAGCAGTTCCGCTAGCCCAGAGACCCAGTACTTC
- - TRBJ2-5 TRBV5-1 CATRGGETQYF TGCGCCACCCGGGGAGGAGAGACCCAGTACTTC
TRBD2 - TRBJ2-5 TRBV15 CATRLAGGETQYF TGTGCCACTCGACTAGCGGGAGGAGAGACCCAGTACTTC